This T cell receptor beta chain was documented in a study of blood T cell repertoires in COVID-19. Germline V CDR1 and CDR2: SNHLY, FYNNEI. The germline V and J ends were trimmed by 2 bases and 4 bases, with 12 bases remaining between them. The length of the CDR3 is 14 residues. Sequencing used immunoSEQ multiplex PCR; TCRdb keeps in-frame clones, though not all of them. This table has a few hundred thousand clones, 89% appearing once. Cohort 3 donors were reported recovered after two negative PCRs, clearance, or symptom resolution. Sequenced: PBMCs or T cells enriched from blood (not recorded which). The clonotype comes from a woman aged 25 to 45 who had recovered from COVID-19. This sequence joins TRBV2 and TRBJ2-7, with D possibly being TRBD2 (5 bases). CDR3 residues: CASSESGYGYEQYF. CDR3 in DNA: TGTGCCAGCAGTGAATCGGGGTATGGGTACGAGCAGTACTTC.